A single T cell receptor (beta chain) is shown here with its context. At the DNA level, this CDR3 is encoded by other sequences in the same sample as well. This entry comes from a study of shared clonotypes between healthy human individuals. Sequenced by immunoSEQ multiplex PCR; TCRdb stores in-frame clones only, minus some. The table lists roughly 1,600,000 clones, 98% of them singletons. Germline V CDR1 and CDR2: SGHTA, FQGNSA. Losses at the gene ends were 4 bases for V and 3 bases for J; bases not matched to a gene: 4. The CDR3 spans 15 residues. This clonotype was obtained from a man younger than 45 in good health. The rearrangement joins TRBV7-2 to TRBJ2-5, with 11 bases matching TRBD2. Sequenced sample: naive CD4+ T cells sorted from blood. Subset indicated: CD45RA+ positively selected. The CDR3 region is CASSSGLAGKETQYF. DNA of the CDR3: TGTGCCAGCAGCTCCGGACTAGCGGGCAAAGAGACCCAGTACTTC.